The source of this T cell receptor (beta chain) is a study of response to subunit inactivated influenza vaccine. TCRdb fed the RT-PCR reads into MiXCR, producing one record per CDR3 protein. The sample has 150,000 to 200,000 distinct CDR3 sequences, about an eighth seen once; the top ten hold 25% to 30%. This CDR3 is 16 amino acids long. Unmatched junction bases numbered 10, after V lost 5 bases and J lost 5 bases. The data were also submitted as part of a second study, on T cells expressing NK-cell markers. That study reports: For TCR beta, cDNA was produced by 5'RACE template switching with UMIs. In a handful of donors, dominant NKG2C+ clonotypes were about 1.0-7.0% of CD8+ T cells.

This clonotype was sampled from a man between 50 and 59 years old who received an inactivated influenza vaccine. This chain joins TRBV12-3 or TRBV12-4 and TRBJ2-1, with 9 bases aligning to TRBD2. The sample in question was CD8+ T cells sorted from PBMCs, obtained less than 13 days after vaccination. The CDR3 is CASSIPPASGNNEQFF. For the CDR3, the DNA is TGTGCCAGCAGTATTCCCCCGGCTAGCGGGAACAATGAGCAGTTCTTC.